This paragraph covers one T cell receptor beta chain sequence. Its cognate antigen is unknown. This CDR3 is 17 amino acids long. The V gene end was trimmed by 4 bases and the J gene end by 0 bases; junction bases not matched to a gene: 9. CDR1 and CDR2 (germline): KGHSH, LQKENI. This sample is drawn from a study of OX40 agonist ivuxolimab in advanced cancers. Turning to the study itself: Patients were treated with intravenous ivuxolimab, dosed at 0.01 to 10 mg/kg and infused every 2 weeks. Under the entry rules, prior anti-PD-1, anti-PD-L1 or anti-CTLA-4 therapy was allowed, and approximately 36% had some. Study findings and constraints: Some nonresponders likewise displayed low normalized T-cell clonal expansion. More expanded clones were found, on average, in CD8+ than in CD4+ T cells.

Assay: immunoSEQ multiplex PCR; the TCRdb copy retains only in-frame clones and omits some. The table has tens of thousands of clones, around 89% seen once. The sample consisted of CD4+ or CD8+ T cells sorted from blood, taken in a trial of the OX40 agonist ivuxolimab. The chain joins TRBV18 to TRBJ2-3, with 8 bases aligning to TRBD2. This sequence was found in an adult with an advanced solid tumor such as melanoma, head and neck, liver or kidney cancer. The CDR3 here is CASSRLPGGGSTDTQYF. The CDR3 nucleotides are TGTGCCAGCTCACGCCTCCCCGGCGGGGGGAGCACAGATACGCAGTATTTT. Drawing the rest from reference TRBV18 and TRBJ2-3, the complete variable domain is NAGVMQNPRHLVRRRGQEARLRCSPMKGHSHVYWYRQLPEEGLKFMVYLQKENIIDESGMPKERFSAEFPKEGPSILRIQQVVRGDSAAYFCASSRLPGGGSTDTQYFGPGTRLTVL.